The 24 T cell receptor beta chains presented below share a single source sample, sequenced in a study of OX40 agonist ivuxolimab in advanced cancers. Libraries were built with the immunoSEQ multiplex PCR assay. The table was pulled from immuneACCESS by TCRdb, which kept in-frame rearrangements only. Such tables lose some clones; where checked, under half of the loss comes from unresolved V genes, and the rest has no known cause. This sample gives fewer than 60,000 clones in total; over 70% of them show up just once. In total, the top ten clones hold roughly 3.9% of the sample. Sample: CD4+ or CD8+ T cells sorted from blood, taken in a trial of the OX40 agonist ivuxolimab. The receptors were gathered from an adult with an advanced solid tumor such as melanoma, head and neck, liver or kidney cancer.

V usage is TRBV30 and J usage is TRBJ1-5; 8 bases are a match to TRBD1. This CDR3 spans 13 amino acids. Germline loops: CDR1 GTSNPN, CDR2 SVGIG (reference sequence). Trimming cost V 5 bases and J 6 bases; bases outside gene matches: 6. In DNA form, the CDR3 reads TGTGCCTGGGGCAGGGGGCCCGGTCAGCCCCAGCATTTT. Its protein is CAWGRGPGQPQHF.

This clone was seen only a few times. The chain recombines TRBV6-1 with TRBJ2-3; TRBD1 matches 9 bases. The CDR3 length is 14 residues. CDR1 and CDR2 (germline): MNHNS, SASEGT. J lost 4 bases, V lost 7 bases, and 6 bases had no gene match. CDR3 protein: CASTGQGLADTQYF. The DNA of the CDR3 is TGTGCCAGCACCGGACAGGGGTTGGCAGATACGCAGTATTTT.

The V gene is TRBV20-1, the J gene TRBJ2-3; 10 bases align to TRBD2. Germline-derived CDR1 and CDR2 are DFQATT and SNEGSKA (reference sequence). With V trimmed by 6 bases and J by 8 bases, 2 bases remained unmatched. The CDR3 covers 11 residues. CDR3 sequence: CSARTSGTQYF. The CDR3 DNA follows: TGCAGTGCCCGGACTAGCGGTACGCAGTATTTT.

The genes are TRBV5-4 and TRBJ1-6, with 9 bases that match TRBD1. Trimming took 6 bases from V and 10 from J; bases not matched to a gene: 11. Germline V CDR1 and CDR2: SGHNT, YYREEE (reference sequence). CDR3 length equals 15 residues. CDR3 amino acids: CASTENRGLGSPLHF. The CDR3 DNA reads TGTGCCAGCACCGAGAACAGGGGGCTGGGCTCACCCCTCCACTTT.

A note on this clone: The sample has other DNA sequences that encode this CDR3 too. The chain joins TRBV4-3 to TRBJ2-1; 12 bases are a match to TRBD2. J gave up 5 bases and V 3 bases, and 8 bases lay outside the gene matches. CDR1 and CDR2 (germline): LGHNA, YSLEER. The CDR3 is 17 residues long. The DNA of the CDR3 is TGCGCCAGCAGCCAGGGGCTAGCGGGGGGGGCGGACAATGAGCAGTTCTTC. Encoded protein: CASSQGLAGGADNEQFF.

The V gene is TRBV7-9, the J gene TRBJ1-6, with a possible D match to TRBD1 (5 bases). Germline-derived CDR1 and CDR2 are SEHNR and FQNEAQ (reference sequence). V was trimmed by 5 bases and J by 3 bases, leaving 11 bases between them. The CDR3 length is 15 residues. The CDR3 sequence: CASSAAQDYNSPLHF. DNA for the CDR3: TGTGCCAGCAGCGCTGCACAGGACTATAATTCACCCCTCCACTTT. The complete variable domain, with remaining parts taken from reference TRBV7-9 and TRBJ1-6, reads DTGVSQNPRHKITKRGQNVTFRCDPISEHNRLYWYRQTLGQGPEFLTYFQNEAQLEKSRLLSDRFSAERPKGSFSTLEIQRTEQGDSAMYLCASSAAQDYNSPLHFGNGTRLTVT.

The chain couples TRBV5-4 to TRBJ1-5; D may be TRBD1 (5 bases). Looked up from germline, CDR1 is SGHNT and CDR2 is YYREEE (reference sequence). The CDR3 loop spans 16 amino acids. V was pared by 2 bases and J by 7 bases, with 19 bases between. The CDR3, as DNA: TGTGCCAGCAGCTTAGGCGGTAACAGGCGTGCCCAGCCCCAGCATTTT. Translation: CASSLGGNRRAQPQHF.

This clone was observed a few times. The chain recombines TRBV14 with TRBJ1-1; D is ambiguous. Trimming left V 2 bases short and J 0 bases short, with 10 bases between. The CDR3 is 15 residues long. CDR1 and CDR2 from the germline V gene are SGHDN and FVKESK. This chain's CDR3 is CASSQPPPLNTEAFF. The DNA for the CDR3 is TGTGCCAGCAGCCAACCCCCCCCCTTGAACACTGAAGCTTTCTTT.

This chain joins TRBV5-4 and TRBJ2-3, with D possibly TRBD2 on 5 matching bases. Between the trimmed V and J ends, which lost 1 base and 0 bases, there was a span of 12 bases. CDR1 is SGHNT, CDR2 YYREEE, per germline (reference sequence). There are 16 residues in the CDR3. The CDR3 loop is CASSLSAWTSTDTQYF. The CDR3 DNA sequence: TGTGCCAGCAGCTTGTCGGCCTGGACTAGCACAGATACGCAGTATTTT.

The chain has TRBV29-1 and TRBJ2-3; D call uncertain. The CDR3 runs to 13 residues. Per the germline V gene, CDR1 is SQVTM and CDR2 is ANQGSEA. The ends were cut back, 4 bases at V and 5 bases at J, with 13 bases in the middle. The CDR3 bases are TGCAGCGTTGGATACGGGTCGGGAGATACGCAGTATTTT. Protein product: CSVGYGSGDTQYF.

The chain combines TRBV28 with TRBJ2-7; 13 bases are shared with TRBD2. The CDR3 loop spans 17 amino acids. CDR1 MDHEN and CDR2 SYDVKM come from the germline V gene. V was pared by 6 bases and J by 2 bases, with 10 bases of the junction left unmatched. CDR3 loop: CASRPPGTSGDPYEQYF. The CDR3 DNA reads as TGTGCCAGCAGGCCGCCCGGGACTAGCGGGGACCCCTACGAGCAGTACTTC. The variable domain in full, completed from reference TRBV28 and TRBJ2-7, reads DVKVTQSSRYLVKRTGEKVFLECVQDMDHENMFWYRQDPGLGLRLIYFSYDVKMKEKGDIPEGYSVSREKKERFSLILESASTNQTSMYLCASRPPGTSGDPYEQYFGPGTRLTVT.

J is TRBJ1-2 and V is TRBV6-5; no reliable D call. Trimming stripped 0 bases from V and 4 bases from J, with 12 bases between. The CDR3 totals 15 residues. Germline V lookup: CDR1 MNHEY, CDR2 SVGAGI. CDR3 in DNA: TGTGCCAGCAGTTACTCGTTGGGGATAGGCTATGGCTACACCTTC. Protein: CASSYSLGIGYGYTF.

In its sample, this clone was seen a few times. This chain links TRBV2 with TRBJ1-5, with D possibly TRBD1 on 5 matching bases. V gave up 5 bases and J gave up 7 bases, with 18 bases separating them. The CDR3 runs to 15 residues. Germline CDR1 SNHLY, CDR2 FYNNEI. The CDR3 nucleotides read TGTGCCAGCAGTTATACTGAACCTTGGGGCCAGCCCCAGCATTTT. Protein: CASSYTEPWGQPQHF.

J is TRBJ1-6 and V is TRBV29-1; TRBD1 matches 8 bases. The CDR3 sequence is 13 residues long. V shed 5 bases, J shed 10 bases, and the junction held 7 bases outside the gene matches. Germline V gives CDR1 SQVTM, CDR2 ANQGSEA. In DNA, the CDR3 is TGCAGCGTTAGGGCAGGGGGCGGATCACCCCTCCACTTT. It specifies CSVRAGGGSPLHF.

The chain is built from TRBV15 and TRBJ2-1; D not certain. Per germline, CDR1 LNHNV and CDR2 YYDKDF (reference sequence). This CDR3 has 14 residues. Trimming left V 0 bases short and J 6 bases short, with 9 bases between. The chain's CDR3 is CATSRDRFGNEQFF. CDR3 in DNA: TGTGCCACCAGCAGAGATCGGTTCGGCAATGAGCAGTTCTTC.

The CDR3 sequence is CASTETGNSPLHF. The CDR3 DNA follows: TGTGCCAGCACCGAAACGGGGAACTCACCCCTCCACTTT. The chain links TRBV5-5 to TRBJ1-6; D remains ambiguous. Trimming left V 6 bases short and J 10 bases short, with 14 bases between. The CDR3 consists of 13 residues. Per the germline V gene, CDR1 is SGHKS and CDR2 is YYEKEE (reference sequence).

V is TRBV6-5 and J is TRBJ2-7; 10 bases fit TRBD1. V lost 6 bases and J lost 4; bases outside the gene matches: 9. CDR1 is MNHEY, CDR2 SVGAGI, per germline. This CDR3 spans 15 amino acids. The CDR3, as DNA: TGTGCCAGCAGAATGGGCACGGGACAGGGGTACGAGCAGTACTTC. The encoded protein is CASRMGTGQGYEQYF.

The chain links TRBV15 to TRBJ1-4; possibly TRBD1 for D (6 bases). Trimming stripped 1 base from V and 2 bases from J, with 14 bases between. This CDR3 region has 17 residues. The germline V gene encodes CDR1 LNHNV and CDR2 YYDKDF (reference sequence). The CDR3 coding sequence is TGTGCCACCAGCAGAGTAGTGGGGGGCAAGACTAATGAAAAACTGTTTTTT. Amino acids: CATSRVVGGKTNEKLFF.

This clone came up a few times. The genes are TRBV18 and TRBJ2-7, with D tentatively TRBD1 (5 bases). The V gene lost 4 bases and the J gene lost 1 base, with 14 bases spanning the gap. Germline V gives CDR1 KGHSH, CDR2 LQKENI. The CDR3 extends over 15 amino acids. The CDR3 sequence: CASSQMTQESYEQYF. In DNA, the CDR3 is TGTGCCAGCTCACAAATGACACAGGAATCCTACGAGCAGTACTTC.

The gene calls are TRBV9 and TRBJ2-7; D may be TRBD2 (5 bases). Germline V gives CDR1 SGDLS, CDR2 YYNGEE. The length of the CDR3 is 16 residues. V was trimmed by 0 bases and J by 3 bases, leaving 16 bases between them. CDR3 in amino acids: CASSVGITDFSYEQYF. The CDR3 DNA is TGTGCCAGCAGCGTAGGAATAACGGACTTTAGCTACGAGCAGTACTTC.

The chain uses TRBV6-5 and TRBJ2-5, with 8 bases aligning to TRBD1. CDR1 and CDR2 (germline): MNHEY, SVGAGI. The CDR3 consists of 13 residues. The junction had 4 bases not matched to a gene; V was cut back by 9 bases and J by 1 base. CDR3 coding DNA: TGTGCCAGTAACCAGGGGGCCCAAGAGACCCAGTACTTC. Translating gives CASNQGAQETQYF.

Here the CDR3 reads CASSLRTGGTEAFF. In nucleotides, the CDR3 is TGTGCCAGCAGCTTGAGGACAGGGGGCACTGAAGCTTTCTTT. The rearrangement links TRBV7-2 to TRBJ1-1; 10 bases map to TRBD1. Trimming at V came to 3 bases and at J to 4 bases, leaving 2 bases not matched to a gene. The CDR3 covers 14 residues. CDR1 and CDR2 from the germline V gene are SGHTA and FQGNSA.

CDR3 sequence reads: CARCDTQYF. CDR3 coding DNA: TGCGCCAGATGCGATACGCAGTATTTT. The V and J genes are TRBV10-1 and TRBJ2-3, with no clear D. V dropped 9 bases and J dropped 6 bases, with 4 bases sitting between them. The CDR3 is 9 residues long. Germline-derived CDR1 and CDR2 are WNHNN and SYGVQD (reference sequence).

DNA of the CDR3: TGCGCCAGCAGCCGCGACGGGGGGGACACCGGGGAGCTGTTTTTT. Amino acids: CASSRDGGDTGELFF. The V gene is TRBV4-3, the J gene TRBJ2-2, with 8 bases lining up with TRBD2. Trimming removed 4 bases from V and 3 bases from J; junction bases left unmatched: 4. CDR1 is LGHNA, CDR2 YSLEER, per germline. The CDR3 spans 15 residues.